The entry below gives a single T cell receptor beta chain sequence along with its context. It has no known antigen specificity. Base qualities were left out, and no much larger clone turns up one base away. The time point label here, explained by the study, means: week 35, safety follow-up. A 20-mer mutant IDH1 peptide at 300 micrograms in Montanide made up each vaccine dose, which was injected subcutaneously together with topical imiquimod. Patients were given eight vaccinations, in weeks 1, 3, 5, 7, 11, 15, 19 and 23, which matched visits V03 through V10. Newly diagnosed WHO grade 3 or 4 IDH1-mutant astrocytomas showing loss of nuclear ATRX were present in the donors. The samples were drawn from NOA16, a multicentre, single-arm, open-label phase I trial in Germany that tested a mutant IDH1 peptide vaccine in humans for the first time. Genomic DNA for TCRB sequencing was extracted from EDTA blood using the DNeasy Blood and Tissue Kit.

According to the germline V gene, CDR1 reads MNHNS and CDR2 reads SASEGT. The CDR3 runs 15 amino acids, cysteine and phenylalanine included. The CDR3 DNA has 45 bases and is translated from base 1. Unmatched junction bases come to 10, with V trimmed by 6 bases and J by 3 bases. This entry comes from a study of a mutant IDH1 vaccine in newly diagnosed glioma (dated by TCRdb to the early 2020s). Notes on the research overall: Vaccination began 4-6 weeks after radiotherapy alone, or alongside temozolomide cycles in the chemotherapy-containing groups. Of the approximately 32 treated patients, around 62% were male and approximately 38% were female, and the mean age was roughly 40 years. Prior to enrollment, patients had been given standard therapy consisting of radiotherapy alone, temozolomide alone, or radiochemotherapy with temozolomide, with the combination given to most patients. Visit V12 was the week-35 safety follow-up and visit V13 was the week-47 end of study. Peripheral blood was drawn at six visits: V03 (baseline), V05, V07, V10, V12 and V13. Longitudinal TCRB deep sequencing was done for 25 to 30 treated patients, wherever samples were available for exploratory analyses.

Results and caveats for the whole study, not just this receptor: The authors noted that analyses of patient blood samples could not be reproduced because of sample limitations. Across multiple MHC alleles, vaccine-induced immune responses were seen in just over 90% of patients. Availability determined which PBMC samples were chosen for TCRB deep sequencing. No apparent relationship was observed between pseudoprogression and alterations in the top peripheral T cell clonotypes detected by TCRB sequencing.

The library was obtained by the immunoSEQ multiplex PCR assay. Rearranged TCR beta chain sequences were amplified with the hsTCRB Kit following the manufacturer's protocol. Sequencing of TCRB libraries was carried out on an Illumina MiSeq. The source study handled its data this way. Demultiplexing, trimming and gene mapping were performed with the kit vendor's proprietary platform. TCRdb stores this immuneACCESS table with in-frame sequences only. Part of the clones is absent; in the studies checked, under half of the shortfall reflects unresolved V genes, and no reason is known for the rest. That table supplies the V and J calls and clone size; D and trimming were determined from the DNA. This sample holds 65,000 to 85,000 clones; roughly 86% were observed only once. Together, the top ten hold 1.5% to 2% of the sample.

The specimen was PBMCs, collected from a glioma patient whose treatment included an IDH1 peptide vaccine. The chain joins TRBV6-1 to TRBJ1-1; 7 bases in between match TRBD1. The receptor comes from a man aged 30 to 45 with glioma. CDR3 sequence: CASRQRFTGDTEAFF. The DNA reads as follows: TGTGCCAGCAGACAAAGATTTACAGGGGACACTGAAGCTTTCTTT.